This TCR beta chain was sequenced in a study of T cells in localized non-small cell lung cancer. Germline V gives CDR1 SGHRS, CDR2 YFSETQ. V was trimmed by 0 bases and J by 9 bases, leaving 12 bases between them. This CDR3 region has 13 residues. Profiling relied on immunoSEQ multiplex PCR, and the TCRdb table lists in-frame clones only, not all of them. The table shows roughly 18,000 clones, with around 83% occurring only once. This clonotype was sampled from an older female donor with stage I lung adenocarcinoma. The chain is built from TRBV5-1 and TRBJ1-2; D may be TRBD1 (5 bases). The material sequenced was peripheral blood, taken before any cancer treatment. The DNA of the CDR3 is TGCGCCAGCAGCTTGGTCGAAAGGGGTAGCTACACCTTC. It is translated as CASSLVERGSYTF.